Included here is one T cell receptor beta chain sequence, with context. These data belong to a study of blood T cell repertoires in COVID-19. As handled by the study authors: Estimation of nucleated cell counts was performed using reference gene primer amplification. Repertoires were generated with immunoSEQ multiplex PCR, while TCRdb's copy carries only in-frame clones and drops some. V and J calls and clone size are copied from that table; D and trimming were computed from the DNA. The sample holds 200,000 to 250,000 clones, roughly 80% seen once. This CDR3 region has 14 residues. The germline V gene has CDR1 SGHAT and CDR2 FQNNGV. V lost 8 bases and J 3 bases, leaving 11 bases between the germline ends.

The sequenced material came from peripheral blood. This sequence joins TRBV11-2 and TRBJ1-6; D gene ambiguous. The source of this sequence is a woman aged 70 to 79 with acute or convalescent COVID-19. In DNA form, the CDR3 reads TGTGCCAGCGGTGGGCTGCTCTATAATTCACCCCTCCACTTT. It specifies CASGGLLYNSPLHF.